This TCR beta chain was identified in a study of blood T cell repertoires in COVID-19. Across the whole study: The cDNA or gDNA used as material had been derived from T cells, B-cell-depleted T cells, or PBMCs.

The ends lost 5 bases at V and 7 bases at J; junction bases unmatched: 2. Germline CDR1 is PRHDT and CDR2 is FYEKMQ (reference sequence). The CDR3 is 13 amino acids. Clones were sequenced by immunoSEQ multiplex PCR, and TCRdb holds only the in-frame ones, with some missing. Found here are some 150,000 clones, 80% to 90% of them singletons; the top ten hold 2% to 3%. The source of this sequence is a man in his forties or fifties with active COVID-19. The J gene is TRBJ2-7, the V gene TRBV13; TRBD2 aligns across 13 bases. The specimen was peripheral blood. CDR3 sequence: CASSLGLAGEQYF. CDR3 nucleotide sequence: TGTGCCAGCAGCCTGGGACTAGCGGGAGAGCAGTACTTC.